Following are 20 T cell receptor beta chains from one sample sequenced in a study of CD4 T cells in relation to SARS-CoV-2 and coronaviruses. CD4+ T cells from unexposed donors were obtained before the COVID-19 pandemic (2011-2018). Isolation of CD4+ T cells took place after around 11 days in culture. Antigens of these TCRs are unknown. The assay was immunoSEQ multiplex PCR, and TCRdb's table has in-frame clones only and misses some. The sample lists 20,000 to 30,000 clones; about 76% were seen once. Material: CD4+ T cells from PBMCs, cultured in vitro. The receptor source for this set is a human donor in good health.

The chain has TRBV6-5 and TRBJ1-1; D call uncertain. The V gene lost 4 bases and the J gene lost 1 base, with 10 bases spanning the gap. CDR3 size: 14 residues. Germline assignment: CDR1 MNHEY and CDR2 SVGAGI. CDR3 DNA: TGTGCCAGCAGTTCCCAACACCGGAACACTGAAGCTTTCTTT. Translated: CASSSQHRNTEAFF.

This chain links TRBV25-1 with TRBJ1-6; D may be TRBD1 (5 bases). The CDR3 is 18 amino acids. Trimming pared 4 bases from V and 0 bases from J, leaving 16 bases between. Germline V gene lookup returns CDR1 MGHDK and CDR2 SYGVNS. The CDR3 DNA is TGTGCCAGCAGTGGGAAGGAGAGGGGTACCTCCTATAATTCACCCCTCCACTTT. This encodes CASSGKERGTSYNSPLHF.

V gene TRBV27 combines with J gene TRBJ2-1; the D call may be TRBD1 or TRBD2 (5 bases each). The CDR3 has 17 residues. Deletions cut 7 bases from V and 6 bases from J, with 25 bases between. Germline V gene sequence: CDR1 MNHEY, CDR2 SMNVEV (reference sequence). The CDR3 spells CASTPWAGSSHINEQFF. In DNA, the CDR3 is TGTGCCAGCACCCCGTGGGCAGGGAGTTCTCACATCAATGAGCAGTTCTTC.

V usage is TRBV7-7 and J usage is TRBJ2-2; 10 bases line up with TRBD1. The CDR3 sequence is 17 residues long. Germline lookup yields CDR1 SSHAT and CDR2 FNYEAQ (reference sequence). CDR3 sequence: CASASAPGQGSTGELFF. As DNA, the CDR3 is TGTGCTAGCGCTAGTGCACCGGGACAGGGGTCCACCGGGGAGCTGTTTTTT. Looking up the rest from reference TRBV7-7 and TRBJ2-2 gives the full variable domain: GAGVSQSPRYKVTKRGQDVTLRCDPISSHATLYWYQQALGQGPEFLTYFNYEAQPDKSGLPSDRFSAERPEGSISTLTIQRTEQRDSAMYRCASASAPGQGSTGELFFGEGSRLTVL.

In its sample, this clone was seen a few times. CDR3: CASSPPGAHEQFF. CDR3 bases: TGTGCCAGCAGCCCCCCGGGGGCCCATGAGCAGTTCTTC. The rearrangement uses TRBV7-2 and TRBJ2-1; D could derive from TRBD1 or TRBD2 (6 bases each). Germline V gene lookup returns CDR1 SGHTA and CDR2 FQGNSA. The ends were cut back, 5 bases at V and 8 bases at J, with 13 bases in the middle. The CDR3 spans 13 residues.

The chain uses TRBV7-2 and TRBJ2-3, with 9 bases aligning to TRBD2. Losses at the gene ends were 5 bases for V and 5 bases for J; bases not matched to a gene: 11. Germline V lookup: CDR1 SGHTA, CDR2 FQGNSA. CDR3 length: 16 amino acids. The CDR3 reads CASSLRGRGGVDTQYF. CDR3 bases: TGTGCCAGCAGCCTCCGGGGGCGGGGGGGCGTAGATACGCAGTATTTT.

The chain joins TRBV7-2 to TRBJ1-4, with no clear D. This CDR3 region has 14 residues. Germline CDR1 is SGHTA and CDR2 is FQGNSA. Trimming pared 4 bases from V and 13 bases from J, leaving 19 bases between. This CDR3 reads CASSSGLARGRLFF. The DNA for the CDR3 is TGTGCCAGCAGCTCCGGACTAGCCCGTGGCAGACTGTTTTTT.

J is TRBJ2-2 and V is TRBV25-1; the D is unclear. V gave up 10 bases and J gave up 4 bases, with 13 bases separating them. Germline lookup yields CDR1 MGHDK and CDR2 SYGVNS. The CDR3 spans 13 residues. For the CDR3, the DNA is TGTGCCACCAAAGCAGAAGGCACCGGGGAGCTGTTTTTT. Amino acids: CATKAEGTGELFF.

This chain joins TRBV6-5 and TRBJ1-1; no clear D gene. Germline assignment: CDR1 MNHEY and CDR2 SVGAGI. Trimming left V 6 bases short and J 6 bases short, with 17 bases between. This CDR3 is built from 14 residues. CDR3 amino acids: CASRNSLMFAEAFF. The CDR3 DNA follows: TGTGCCAGCAGGAACAGCCTGATGTTCGCTGAAGCTTTCTTT.

This chain links TRBV9 with TRBJ2-3; D ambiguous. In germline, CDR1 is SGDLS, CDR2 YYNGEE. Trimming left V 0 bases short and J 6 bases short, with 11 bases between. There are 14 residues in the CDR3. In DNA form, the CDR3 reads TGTGCCAGCAGCGTAGAGTTTAGCCGGGATACGCAGTATTTT. Its translation: CASSVEFSRDTQYF.

Only one count was recorded for this clone. The V and J genes are TRBV19 and TRBJ2-5; 14 bases map to TRBD2. The trim removed 0 bases at V and 1 base at J, leaving 10 bases unmatched. Germline V gene lookup returns CDR1 LNHDA and CDR2 SQIVND (reference sequence). CDR3 size: 20 residues. CDR3 in amino acids: CASSIDLTSGGAGSQETQYF. The CDR3 DNA follows: TGTGCCAGTAGTATAGACCTGACTAGCGGGGGGGCCGGTTCCCAAGAGACCCAGTACTTC.

This chain uses TRBV5-6 with TRBJ1-3; possibly TRBD1 for D (6 bases). Trimming stripped 4 bases from V and 1 base from J, with 12 bases between. CDR3 length: 15 residues. Germline CDR1 and CDR2: SGHDT and YYEEEE. The chain's CDR3 is CASSRTGFSGNTIYF. CDR3 bases: TGTGCCAGCAGCCGCACAGGGTTTTCTGGAAACACCATATATTTT.

In its sample, this clone was seen a few times. The genes are TRBV19 and TRBJ2-1; D is perhaps TRBD2 (5 bases). The CDR3 covers 16 residues. V lost 5 bases and J 0 bases, leaving 14 bases between the germline ends. The V gene's germline CDR1 is LNHDA and CDR2 SQIVND (reference sequence). CDR3 sequence reads: CASSPQAASSYNEQFF. DNA of the CDR3: TGTGCCAGTAGTCCCCAAGCGGCTAGCTCCTACAATGAGCAGTTCTTC.

V usage is TRBV2 and J usage is TRBJ1-1; 11 nucleotides align to TRBD1. With 6 bases clipped from V and 8 bases from J, the junction kept 8 bases outside the gene matches. CDR3 length equals 14 residues. Germline V gene lookup returns CDR1 SNHLY and CDR2 FYNNEI. CDR3 in DNA: TGTGCCAGCAGAGGGGACAGGGGGGTTCTCGAAGCTTTCTTT. Translated: CASRGDRGVLEAFF.

The chain has TRBV5-1 and TRBJ2-5, with 14 bases identical to TRBD2. CDR1 is SGHRS, CDR2 YFSETQ, per germline. The CDR3 length is 15 residues. V trimming: 4 bases; J trimming: 2 bases; junction bases outside the gene matches: 1. CDR3 in DNA: TGCGCCAGCAGCCGGACTAGCGGGGGGCAAGAGACCCAGTACTTC. This encodes CASSRTSGGQETQYF.

V usage is TRBV5-4 and J usage is TRBJ2-3, with a tentative D call TRBD1 (6 bases). The V gene lost 2 bases and the J gene lost 4 bases, with 8 bases spanning the gap. This CDR3 is built from 13 residues. Germline CDR1 is SGHNT and CDR2 is YYREEE (reference sequence). The CDR3 DNA reads as TGTGCCAGCAGCTTTAAGGGGGCAGATACGCAGTATTTT. Its protein is CASSFKGADTQYF.

V usage is TRBV4-1 and J usage is TRBJ1-1; unclear D gene. Germline CDR1 and CDR2: MGHRA and YSYEKL. The CDR3 loop spans 12 amino acids. Trimming left V 1 base short and J 10 bases short, with 10 bases between. CDR3 protein: CASSQVMGLAFF. The CDR3, as DNA: TGCGCCAGCAGCCAAGTTATGGGGTTAGCTTTCTTT.

CDR3 amino acids: CASSLAPDQPQHF. The CDR3 DNA reads as TGCGCCAGCAGCTTGGCCCCCGATCAGCCCCAGCATTTT. The chain recombines TRBV5-1 with TRBJ1-5; D is uncertain. Per germline, CDR1 SGHRS and CDR2 YFSETQ. CDR3 length equals 13 residues. V was shortened by 0 bases and J by 5 bases, with 6 bases between the two germline ends.

The J gene is TRBJ2-3, the V gene TRBV29-1, with 11 bases identical to TRBD2. The length of the CDR3 is 16 residues. Germline CDR1 reads SQVTM; CDR2 reads ANQGSEA. The trim removed 0 bases at V and 2 bases at J, leaving 4 bases unmatched. CDR3 nucleotides: TGCAGCGTTGAAGACCCGACTAGCGGGAACACAGATACGCAGTATTTT. It specifies CSVEDPTSGNTDTQYF.

This chain links TRBV6-6 with TRBJ2-7; TRBD1 matches at 8 bases. The germline V gene has CDR1 MNHNY and CDR2 SVGAGI (reference sequence). V was clipped by 10 bases and J by 2 bases; unmatched bases: 7. The CDR3 is 13 residues long. The CDR3 region is CANGQGWAYEQYF. CDR3 bases: TGTGCCAACGGACAGGGTTGGGCCTACGAGCAGTACTTC.